This TCR beta chain was identified in a study of T-cell memory formation after mild COVID-19. The CDR3 length is 15 residues. Germline V gives CDR1 SGHRS, CDR2 YFSETQ. The J segment lost 2 bases and the V segment lost 9 bases, leaving 11 bases of the junction unmatched. cDNA libraries for TCR alpha and TCR beta, carrying sample barcodes and UMIs, came from 5'RACE with constant-segment primers. TCRdb re-called the 5' RACE reads through MiXCR, storing one row per CDR3 protein. The sample yields fewer than 500,000 distinct CDR3 sequences, nearly 25% seen once. Sequenced: PBMCs or a T cell subset sorted from them (not recorded which). This receptor was taken from an adult woman who had mild COVID-19 (a few samples of this study predate the infection). Cell type and time point are not known. The chain uses TRBV5-1 and TRBJ2-7; TRBD1 matches 10 bases. CDR3 protein: CATRSGTGVTYEQYF. The CDR3 nucleotides are TGCGCCACCAGATCCGGGACAGGGGTCACCTACGAGCAGTACTTC. The full variable domain, rest sourced from reference TRBV5-1 and TRBJ2-7, is KAGVTQTPRYLIKTRGQQVTLSCSPISGHRSVSWYQQTPGQGLQFLFEYFSETQRNKGNFPGRFSGRQFSNSRSEMNVSTLELGDSALYLCATRSGTGVTYEQYFGPGTRLTVT.